This TCR beta chain was recorded in a study of early T cells in non-severe SARS-CoV-2 infection. The germline V gene has CDR1 LGHNA and CDR2 YNFKEQ. Trimming took 4 bases from V and 5 from J; bases not matched to a gene: 9. CDR3 size: 16 residues. Individually, cDNA molecules had unique molecular identifiers attached to them. Each CDR3 protein is one row after TCRdb ran MiXCR on the 5' RACE reads. This sample has 80,000 to 100,000 distinct CDR3 sequences, with about 12% found just once. The sample consisted of whole blood. This sequence originates from an adult who was a healthcare worker with PCR-confirmed SARS-CoV-2 infection or an uninfected control (not recorded which). The chain has TRBV4-2 and TRBJ2-7; 12 nucleotides match TRBD2. CDR3 nucleotides: TGTGCCAGCAGCCTGTTACAGACTAGCGGGAGCCACGAGCAGTACTTC. This translates into CASSLLQTSGSHEQYF.